This is a list of T cell receptor beta chains from one sample in a study of shared clonotypes between healthy human individuals. Clones were sequenced by immunoSEQ multiplex PCR, and TCRdb holds only the in-frame ones, with some missing. The top ten clones hold more than 0.45% of a sample with more than 850,000 clones, more than 75% of them seen once. Material for sequencing was memory CD4+ T cells from PBMCs. The receptors stem from a man between 18 and 35 years old in good health. Some clones in this sample may be carry-over from other donors' samples. Both conserved end residues are part of each CDR3. D genes are given only for firm matches.

>TRBJ2-1|TRBV5-6|TRBD2
CASSLGGRIDNEQFF
>TRBJ1-2|TRBV19|NA
CASSIYSSAASYGYTF
>TRBJ2-5|TRBV5-6|NA
CASSPVRPYQETQYF
>TRBJ1-3|TRBV28|NA
CASSATESGNTIYF
>TRBJ2-5|TRBV28|TRBD2
CASGLAGGMETQYF
>TRBJ1-5|TRBV9|NA
CASSVASGSQPQHF
>TRBJ1-2|TRBV30|TRBD1
CAWAASGGGYTF
>TRBJ1-5|TRBV18|NA
CASSRHTHQPQHF
>TRBJ2-1|TRBV29-1|NA
CSVRGGSDEQFF
>TRBJ2-7|TRBV6-6|NA
CASSYSDGLEQYF
>TRBJ2-5|TRBV2|NA
CASRGYQETQYF
>TRBJ2-5|TRBV7-2|NA
CASSLARQETQYF
>TRBJ2-5|TRBV5-1|NA
CASSLGQGKETQYF
>TRBJ1-1|TRBV7-9|NA
CASSPPAAAAAFF
>TRBJ1-4|TRBV7-2|NA
CASSLLATNEKLFF
>TRBJ1-5|TRBV5-8|NA
CASSLPLVGAGSNQPQHF
>TRBJ2-7|TRBV18|NA
CASSPNRAHQTYEQYF
>TRBJ2-3|TRBV7-3|TRBD2
CASSTGLASTDTQYF
>TRBJ1-2|TRBV18|NA
CASSERNSGDGYTF
>TRBJ2-7|TRBV5-6|NA
CASSFDTGSPGEQYF
>TRBJ1-1|TRBV9|NA
CASSVGQSRGTEAFF
>TRBJ2-7|TRBV6-1|NA
CASSTDLYEQYF
>TRBJ1-2|TRBV20-1|NA
CSARDRGYTF
>TRBJ1-1|TRBV6-4|NA
CASSEMRGTEAFF
>TRBJ2-3|TRBV11-3|TRBD1
CASSHRQGYTDTQYF
>TRBJ1-5|TRBV28|NA
CASSRTGNQPQHF
>TRBJ1-4|TRBV2|NA
CASGGWGASEKLFF
>TRBJ2-1|TRBV7-2|NA
CASTSPRVRPNEQFF
>TRBJ1-3|TRBV5-1|NA
CASSLGDTSSGNTIYF